This TCR beta chain was recovered during a study of blood T cells in healthy people across ages. About this clonotype: No antigen is known for it.

The CDR3 sequence is 13 residues long. Germline CDR1 reads DFQATT; CDR2 reads SNEGSKA (reference sequence). For the second PCR, which ran for about 7 to 11 cycles, a sample-barcoded 5' primer and a J-beta primer mix were used. TCRdb processed the 5' RACE reads anew with MiXCR; each CDR3 protein has one entry. This sample has 800,000 to 950,000 distinct CDR3 sequences, with under 40% found just once. The study, taken as a whole, reports: Older age went with lower TCR beta diversity per million T cells, in a roughly linear way.

The sequencing input was blood. The chain combines TRBV20-1 with TRBJ2-4, with D unresolved. The J call may be faulty, since TRBJ2-7 better matches the DNA end. This sequence originates from a man in his late teens or twenties in good health. For the CDR3, the DNA is TGCAGTGCTAGAGATAGGACCAATTACGAGCAGTACTTC. Its protein product is CSARDRTNYEQYF.